What follows are 5 T cell receptor beta chains derived from one specimen sequenced in a study of blood T cell repertoires in COVID-19. Measured with immunoSEQ multiplex PCR; TCRdb has only the in-frame clones, and not every one. This sample has nearly 70,000 clones, with around 80% found just once. The source material was peripheral blood. The receptors were gathered from a woman older than 75 with acute or convalescent COVID-19.

The chain uses TRBV15 and TRBJ1-5; possible D gene TRBD1, 5 bases. This CDR3 has 14 amino acids. Trimming removed 5 bases from V and 0 bases from J, with 8 bases in between. Germline CDR1 reads LNHNV; CDR2 reads YYDKDF (reference sequence). The CDR3: CATSADSSNQPQHF. Here the CDR3 DNA reads TGTGCCACCAGCGCTGACAGTAGCAATCAGCCCCAGCATTTT.

The rearrangement links TRBV19 to TRBJ2-1; tentative D call: TRBD2 (6 bases). CDR1 is LNHDA and CDR2 is SQIVND in the germline V gene (reference sequence). The CDR3 runs 14 residues. Trimming removed 5 bases at V and 9 bases at J, with 17 bases between. The CDR3 sequence: CASSQRLGGGEQFF. DNA for the CDR3: TGTGCCAGTAGTCAACGACTGGGGGGTGGTGAGCAGTTCTTC.

The CDR3 region is CASSLRRGTYEQYF. As DNA, the CDR3 is TGTGCCAGCAGCCTCCGAAGAGGGACCTACGAGCAGTACTTC. This rearrangement joins TRBV6-5 to TRBJ2-7; perhaps TRBD2 as D (5 bases). This CDR3 is built from 14 residues. Germline CDR1 and CDR2: MNHEY and SVGAGI. The V end lost 6 bases, the J end lost 2 bases, and 14 bases lay between the germline ends.

The chain employs TRBV6-5 and TRBJ1-5; D uncertain. Germline lookup yields CDR1 MNHEY and CDR2 SVGAGI. The V end lost 6 bases, the J end lost 6 bases, and 15 bases lay between the germline ends. The CDR3 spans 14 residues. The CDR3 nucleotides read TGTGCCAGCAGCCGACTCGAGGGCCGTCAGCCCCAGCATTTT. This codes for CASSRLEGRQPQHF.

The V call is TRBV6-1, the J call TRBJ2-1, with TRBD2 identical over 9 bases. This CDR3 comprises 14 residues. Germline lookup yields CDR1 MNHNS and CDR2 SASEGT. The J segment lost 6 bases and the V segment lost 3 bases, leaving 3 bases of the junction unmatched. The CDR3 coding sequence is TGTGCCAGCAGTGATCAGCGGGGGGTCAATGAGCAGTTCTTC. This translates into CASSDQRGVNEQFF.